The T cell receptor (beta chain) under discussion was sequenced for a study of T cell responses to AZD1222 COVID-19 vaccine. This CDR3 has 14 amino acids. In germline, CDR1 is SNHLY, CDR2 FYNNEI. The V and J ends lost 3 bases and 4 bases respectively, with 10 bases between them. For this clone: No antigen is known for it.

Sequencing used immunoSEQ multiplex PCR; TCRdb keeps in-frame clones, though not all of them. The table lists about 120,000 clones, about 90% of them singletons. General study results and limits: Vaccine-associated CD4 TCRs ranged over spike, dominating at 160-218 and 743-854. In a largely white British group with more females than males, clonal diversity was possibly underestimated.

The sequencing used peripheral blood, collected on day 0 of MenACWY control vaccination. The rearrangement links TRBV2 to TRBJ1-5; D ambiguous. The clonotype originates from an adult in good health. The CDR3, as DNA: TGTGCCAGCAGTGATCTAGACCCAAATCAGCCCCAGCATTTT. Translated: CASSDLDPNQPQHF.